This TCR beta chain was sequenced during a study of Tregs in tolerant kidney transplant recipients. Study outcomes and limitations: Biological reproducibility was not directly addressed, but technical replication error appeared minimal.

This clone was seen once. As yet, its antigen is unknown. CD4+CD25+CD127- Tregs, CD4+CD25- non-Tregs, CD4 and CD8 cells were sorted. Here immunoSEQ multiplex PCR was the method, and the copy in TCRdb shows in-frame clones only, minus some. The table lists about 240,000 clones, roughly four fifths of them singletons. Germline V gene lookup returns CDR1 SGHRS and CDR2 YFSETQ. This CDR3 comprises 15 residues. V lost 0 bases to trimming and J lost 5 bases, with 11 bases between them. The TCR originated in a human donor in good health. Sequencing was carried out using CD4+ T cells from blood. The genes are TRBV5-1 and TRBJ2-2; D gene unclear. For the CDR3, the DNA is TGCGCCAGCAGCTTGGATACCCAATTGACCGGGGAGCTGTTTTTT. This encodes CASSLDTQLTGELFF. Supplemented by reference TRBV5-1 and TRBJ2-2, the full variable domain reads KAGVTQTPRYLIKTRGQQVTLSCSPISGHRSVSWYQQTPGQGLQFLFEYFSETQRNKGNFPGRFSGRQFSNSRSEMNVSTLELGDSALYLCASSLDTQLTGELFFGEGSRLTVL.